This TCR beta chain appears in the sequencing data of a study of blood T cell repertoires in COVID-19. Overall study context: From T cells, B-cell-depleted T cells, or PBMCs came the material, which was cDNA or gDNA.

This CDR3 has 14 amino acids. Trimming left V 3 bases short and J 4 bases short, with 14 bases between. Germline V gene lookup returns CDR1 SGHDT and CDR2 YYEEEE. TCRdb keeps only in-frame clones here, not all; method: immunoSEQ multiplex PCR. The sample lists around 80,000 clones, roughly 82% occurring once. The source of this sequence is a man older than 75 with acute or convalescent COVID-19. The sample consisted of peripheral blood. This chain links TRBV5-6 with TRBJ2-7, with D possibly being TRBD2 (5 bases). The CDR3 region is CASSSVTGWYEQYF. The CDR3 DNA reads TGTGCCAGCAGCTCCGTCACGGGGTGGTACGAGCAGTACTTC.